The 17 T cell receptor beta chains below come from one sample, sequenced in a study of T cells in Graves' hyperthyroidism and ophthalmopathy. Amplified regions were TCR beta CDR3 sequences from RNA transcripts. During a first-round RT-PCR of the TCR CDR3, the HTBI primer set was used. TCRdb reanalysed the multiplex PCR reads using MiXCR and keeps one entry per CDR3 protein. The sample yields around 450,000 distinct CDR3 sequences, 15% to 19% seen once. Sequenced input: blood. These receptors were taken from a woman younger than 30 with Graves' hyperthyroidism.

This clonotype was found many times. The CDR3 protein is CASSLPRGGPFSYEQYF. The CDR3 nucleotides are TGCGCCAGCAGCTTGCCCCGAGGGGGCCCTTTCTCCTACGAGCAGTACTTC. The chain is built from TRBV5-1 and TRBJ2-7, with 7 bases fitting TRBD1. Germline V gene lookup returns CDR1 SGHRS and CDR2 YFSETQ. V trimming: 1 base; J trimming: 0 bases; junction bases outside the gene matches: 10. This CDR3 is built from 17 residues. Drawing the rest from reference TRBV5-1 and TRBJ2-7, the complete variable domain is KAGVTQTPRYLIKTRGQQVTLSCSPISGHRSVSWYQQTPGQGLQFLFEYFSETQRNKGNFPGRFSGRQFSNSRSEMNVSTLELGDSALYLCASSLPRGGPFSYEQYFGPGTRLTVT.

This clonotype was counted at least ten times. In DNA form, the CDR3 reads TGTGCCAGCAGCCGGACAGGGAGCGGCGGGTATGGCTACACCTTC. It is translated as CASSRTGSGGYGYTF. The chain is built from TRBV3-1 and TRBJ1-2; 8 positions match TRBD1. The CDR3 runs 15 residues. V lost 4 bases, J lost 5 bases, and 9 bases stayed unmatched. CDR1 is LGHDT and CDR2 is YNNKEL in the germline V gene (reference sequence).

This clonotype occurred many times. The chain carries TRBV30 and TRBJ2-7; D remains unclear. CDR3 length equals 12 residues. The ends were cut back, 5 bases at V and 5 bases at J, with 13 bases in the middle. Germline CDR1 is GTSNPN and CDR2 is SVGIG (reference sequence). The CDR3 region has the DNA TGTGCCTGGTCCGTCGGAACGGACGAGCAGTACTTC. This translates into CAWSVGTDEQYF.

There are a few counts of this clonotype. The CDR3 DNA follows: TGTGCCAGCTCTCCGACAGGCGCCCATGGAAACACCATATATTTT. This encodes CASSPTGAHGNTIYF. The chain joins TRBV19 to TRBJ1-3; TRBD1 is a possible D gene (6 bases). The CDR3 has 15 residues. V lost 9 bases, J lost 3 bases, and 18 bases lay in between. Germline CDR1 LNHDA, CDR2 SQIVND (reference sequence).

This clonotype came up once. J is TRBJ2-7 and V is TRBV6-2 or TRBV6-3; 8 bases fit TRBD1. This CDR3 is built from 15 residues. Germline lookup yields CDR1 MNHEY and CDR2 SVGEGT. After removal of 5 bases from V and 0 bases from J, the junction contained 6 bases not matched to a gene. The CDR3 DNA reads TGTGCCAGCAGTGCCCGGGACAGGCTCTCCTACGAGCAGTACTTC. Translation: CASSARDRLSYEQYF.

Ten or more counts support this clonotype. The junction departs from the called germline gene at one end, perhaps through a read error. V usage is TRBV6-1 and J usage is TRBJ2-1; D possibly corresponds to TRBD1 (6 bases). In germline, CDR1 is MNHNS, CDR2 SASEGT. The length of the CDR3 is 14 residues. The CDR3 nucleotides are TGTGCCAGCAGAGAAGGACAGTCGGGCAATGAGCAGTTCTTC. Its translation: CASREGQSGNEQFF.

This clonotype was recorded many times. The chain carries TRBV2 and TRBJ2-7; D is undetermined. The length of the CDR3 is 14 residues. CDR1 and CDR2 from the germline V gene are SNHLY and FYNNEI. With 7 bases removed from V and 0 bases from J, the gap between germline ends came to 13 bases. The CDR3 sequence is CASTRSFASYEQYF. The CDR3, as DNA: TGTGCCAGCACCCGCTCCTTCGCCTCCTACGAGCAGTACTTC.

This clonotype was counted only a few times. The genes are TRBV11-3 and TRBJ2-3, with a tentative D call TRBD2 (5 bases). The germline V and J ends were trimmed by 7 bases and 1 base, with 12 bases remaining between them. The CDR3 spans 14 residues. CDR1 SGHNT and CDR2 YENEEA come from the germline V gene. CDR3 residues: CASKQWTGTDTQYF. In DNA form, the CDR3 reads TGTGCCAGCAAACAGTGGACTGGCACAGATACGCAGTATTTT.

This clonotype was recorded at least ten times. The V and J genes are TRBV9 and TRBJ2-1; TRBD1 aligns across 7 bases. Trimming at V came to 3 bases and at J to 4 bases, leaving 19 bases not matched to a gene. CDR3 length: 19 amino acids. Germline V gene sequence: CDR1 SGDLS, CDR2 YYNGEE. The CDR3 sequence is CASSDATLFEGQRYNEQFF. CDR3 in DNA: TGTGCCAGCAGCGATGCGACGCTGTTTGAGGGACAGAGATACAATGAGCAGTTCTTC.

This chain joins TRBV28 and TRBJ1-4; 8 bases align to TRBD1. The CDR3 runs 14 residues. V lost 7 bases to trimming and J lost 3 bases; unmatched junction nucleotides: 4. Germline V gene data show CDR1 as MDHEN and CDR2 as SYDVKM. CDR3 DNA: TGTGCCAGCAAGGGACAGGCTTCTAATGAAAAACTGTTTTTT. It is translated as CASKGQASNEKLFF.

There are many counts of this clonotype. The rearrangement uses TRBV11-2 and TRBJ2-3; TRBD1 matches at 7 bases. CDR3 size: 14 residues. With V trimmed by 4 bases and J by 2 bases, 3 bases remained unmatched. CDR1 is SGHAT, CDR2 FQNNGV, per germline. CDR3 in DNA: TGTGCCAGCAGCTCGAAGGGGGCCACAGATACGCAGTATTTT. This gives the protein CASSSKGATDTQYF.

The V gene is TRBV28, the J gene TRBJ1-6; 7 bases align to TRBD1. The CDR3 spans 14 residues. V lost 2 bases, J lost 10 bases, and 5 bases stayed unmatched. The germline V gene encodes CDR1 MDHEN and CDR2 SYDVKM. In DNA, the CDR3 is TGTGCCAGCAGTTTAGACAGGGTTGGATCACCCCTCCACTTT. Protein: CASSLDRVGSPLHF.

At least ten counts were recorded for this clonotype. The chain uses TRBV18 and TRBJ1-5; D is uncertain. CDR3 length: 18 amino acids. Trimming took off 1 base at V and 1 base at J, with 17 bases between the two ends. Germline loops: CDR1 KGHSH, CDR2 LQKENI. The CDR3 DNA follows: TGTGCCAGCTCACCACGGAGCGCTTCTCAGAGAAGCAATCAGCCCCAGCATTTT. Its protein is CASSPRSASQRSNQPQHF.

CDR3 DNA sequence: TGTGCTAGTGGTTCGGGGGGCGAGATCAACTCTGGAAACACCATATATTTT. This sequence encodes CASGSGGEINSGNTIYF. The chain joins TRBV12-5 to TRBJ1-3, with D tentatively TRBD1 (6 bases). This CDR3 is built from 17 residues. Germline CDR1 and CDR2: LGHNT and FRNRAP. V was cut by 4 bases and J by 0 bases, with 16 bases left in between.

This clonotype has ten or more counts. The V gene is TRBV29-1, the J gene TRBJ1-2; possible D gene TRBD1, 5 bases. The V gene lost 5 bases and the J gene lost 2 bases, with 12 bases spanning the gap. Germline V gene sequence: CDR1 SQVTM, CDR2 ANQGSEA. The CDR3 consists of 13 residues. The DNA of the CDR3 is TGCAGCGTTTCGCCGCAGGGCAACTATGGCTACACCTTC. It is translated as CSVSPQGNYGYTF. Together with reference TRBV29-1 and TRBJ1-2, the CDR3 gives the full variable domain: SAVISQKPSRDICQRGTSLTIQCQVDSQVTMMFWYRQQPGQSLTLIATANQGSEATYESGFVIDKFPISRPNLTFSTLTVSNMSPEDSSIYLCSVSPQGNYGYTFGSGTRLTVV.

This clonotype was seen only a few times. CDR3 sequence reads: CSARGGQVFGDTQYF. DNA for the CDR3: TGCAGTGCTAGAGGGGGACAGGTTTTCGGTGATACGCAGTATTTT. The chain is built from TRBV20-1 and TRBJ2-3; TRBD1 matches at 8 bases. The CDR3 is made up of 15 amino acids. From germline, CDR1 is DFQATT and CDR2 SNEGSKA (reference sequence). V lost 1 base, J lost 6 bases, and 9 bases stayed unmatched.

The chain couples TRBV27 to TRBJ2-4; weak D call: TRBD1 (6 bases). CDR3 length equals 16 residues. Germline V lookup: CDR1 MNHEY, CDR2 SMNVEV (reference sequence). V was trimmed by 4 bases and J by 0 bases, leaving 13 bases between them. CDR3 coding DNA: TGTGCCAGCAGTTCCGGGACAACTCTAGCCAAAAACATTCAGTACTTC. Protein product: CASSSGTTLAKNIQYF.